This T cell receptor beta chain emerged from a study of shared clonotypes between healthy human individuals. For the study at large: Researchers drew samples from a couple of women and a few men aged 18 to 49. Study outcomes and limitations: A handful of donors showed sharing of 4.5% to 6% of naive CD4 clonotypes.

On this clone itself: What it binds is not known.

Within Nashville, Tennessee resided all donors, each a Caucasian adult. The CD4+ fraction was divided into a CD45RA+ naive subset and a CD45RA-negative memory subset. Trimming at V came to 4 bases and at J to 3 bases, leaving 10 bases not matched to a gene. Germline assignment: CDR1 MDHEN and CDR2 SYDVKM. The CDR3 totals 17 residues. Assay used: immunoSEQ multiplex PCR; TCRdb lists only in-frame clones, some missing. The data contain about 1.1 million clones, about 80% of them singletons. V gene TRBV28 combines with J gene TRBJ2-4, with 9 bases identical to TRBD1. The sequenced sample consisted of memory CD4+ T cells from PBMCs. Noted subset: CD45RA-negative fraction. The receptor's source is a man younger than 35 in good health. Some clones in this sample may be carry-over from other donors' samples. The DNA of the CDR3 is TGTGCCAGCAGTTCTGGGACAGGGCTGAGGGTCAAAAACATTCAGTACTTC. It specifies CASSSGTGLRVKNIQYF. The whole variable domain, remainder taken from reference TRBV28 and TRBJ2-4, is DVKVTQSSRYLVKRTGEKVFLECVQDMDHENMFWYRQDPGLGLRLIYFSYDVKMKEKGDIPEGYSVSREKKERFSLILESASTNQTSMYLCASSSGTGLRVKNIQYFGAGTRLSVL.